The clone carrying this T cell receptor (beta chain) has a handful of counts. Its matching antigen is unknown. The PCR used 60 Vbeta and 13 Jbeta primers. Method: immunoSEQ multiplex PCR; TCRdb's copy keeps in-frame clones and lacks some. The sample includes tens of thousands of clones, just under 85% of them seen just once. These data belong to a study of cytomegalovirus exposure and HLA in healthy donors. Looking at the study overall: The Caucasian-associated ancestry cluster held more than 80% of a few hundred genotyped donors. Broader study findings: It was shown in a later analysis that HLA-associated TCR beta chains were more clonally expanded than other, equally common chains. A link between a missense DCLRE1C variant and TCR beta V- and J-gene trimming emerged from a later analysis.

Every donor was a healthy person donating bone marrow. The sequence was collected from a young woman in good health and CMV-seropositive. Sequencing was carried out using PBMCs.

CDR3: CASSLGQKNTEAFF. CDR3 DNA sequence: TGTGCCAGCAGCCTCGGACAGAAGAACACTGAAGCTTTCTTT. This chain links TRBV7-8 with TRBJ1-1, with a weak D call TRBD1 (6 bases). Trimming shortened V by 5 bases and J by 1 base, and 11 bases separated the two germline ends. Germline V gene sequence: CDR1 SGHVS, CDR2 FQNEAQ. This CDR3 spans 14 amino acids.